The rows below give T cell receptor beta chains drawn from one sample of a study of somatic mutations in cytotoxic T cells in rheumatoid arthritis. Some clones are missing from TCRdb's copy, which holds only in-frame ones; the method was immunoSEQ multiplex PCR. The data contain over 3,000 clones, 70% to 75% of them singletons. The sequencing input was CD8+ T cells sorted from blood. Receptors were obtained from an adult with rheumatoid arthritis. Both conserved end residues are part of each CDR3. A D gene is named only where the DNA matches it firmly. The listing skips clone size in some rows; elsewhere it reads once, few, many or a size class.

J gene: TRBJ2-3; D gene: TRBD1; clone size: once; CDR3 length: 16; V gene: TRBV14; CDR3 DNA: TGTGCCAGCAGCCAGGGACAGACCCTTAGCACAGATACGCAGTATTTT; CDR3 protein: CASSQGQTLSTDTQYF
J gene: TRBJ2-7; D gene: TRBD1; clone size: few; CDR3 length: 13; V gene: TRBV2; CDR3 DNA: TGTGCCAGCAGTGCCGGACAGGTCTACGAGCAGTACTTC; CDR3 protein: CASSAGQVYEQYF
J gene: TRBJ1-4; D gene: .; clone size: .; CDR3 length: 17; V gene: TRBV5-6; CDR3 DNA: TGTGCCAGCAGCTTTTGGAAAAGCGGGACGGGTAGTGAAAAACTGTTTTTT; CDR3 protein: CASSFWKSGTGSEKLFF
J gene: TRBJ1-1; D gene: .; clone size: .; CDR3 length: 13; V gene: TRBV5-6; CDR3 DNA: TGTGCCAGCAGCTTACAGGGAAACACTGAAGCTTTCTTT; CDR3 protein: CASSLQGNTEAFF
J gene: TRBJ1-2; D gene: TRBD1; clone size: .; CDR3 length: 17; V gene: TRBV28; CDR3 DNA: TGTGCCAGCAGTTTACTGTTTCCTGACAGGGGGGGCGATGGCTACACCTTC; CDR3 protein: CASSLLFPDRGGDGYTF
J gene: TRBJ2-3; D gene: TRBD1; clone size: .; CDR3 length: 17; V gene: TRBV9; CDR3 DNA: TGTGCCAGCAGCCTAGGGGGACAGCCGACATTCACAGATACGCAGTATTTT; CDR3 protein: CASSLGGQPTFTDTQYF
J gene: TRBJ1-1; D gene: TRBD1; clone size: .; CDR3 length: 17; V gene: TRBV9; CDR3 DNA: TGTGCCAGCAGCCCACTAATTGACAGGGGGCCGAACACTGAAGCTTTCTTT; CDR3 protein: CASSPLIDRGPNTEAFF
J gene: TRBJ2-2; D gene: .; clone size: .; CDR3 length: 15; V gene: TRBV29-1; CDR3 DNA: TGCAGCGTTGTTTCTGATGGTTTGAACACCGGGGAGCTGTTTTTT; CDR3 protein: CSVVSDGLNTGELFF
J gene: TRBJ2-7; D gene: .; clone size: .; CDR3 length: 13; V gene: TRBV7-9; CDR3 DNA: TGTGCCAGCAGCCCACAGGTGGGCCACGAGCAGTACTTC; CDR3 protein: CASSPQVGHEQYF
J gene: TRBJ1-1; D gene: .; clone size: .; CDR3 length: 16; V gene: TRBV5-6; CDR3 DNA: TGTGCCAGCAGCCACCGGGACCTGACAGTGAACACTGAAGCTTTCTTT; CDR3 protein: CASSHRDLTVNTEAFF
J gene: TRBJ1-3; D gene: .; clone size: few; CDR3 length: 15; V gene: TRBV10-3; CDR3 DNA: TGTGCCATCAGTGCCCCCGAAGAGGTTGGAAACACCATATATTTT; CDR3 protein: CAISAPEEVGNTIYF
J gene: TRBJ2-3; D gene: .; clone size: .; CDR3 length: 13; V gene: TRBV29-1; CDR3 DNA: TGCAGCGTTATCCCCCTAGCTCCATATACGCAGTATTTT; CDR3 protein: CSVIPLAPYTQYF
J gene: TRBJ2-1; D gene: .; clone size: .; CDR3 length: 12; V gene: TRBV19; CDR3 DNA: TGTGCCAGTAGTATTGGTGGCAATGAGCAGTTCTTC; CDR3 protein: CASSIGGNEQFF
J gene: TRBJ2-1; D gene: TRBD2; clone size: .; CDR3 length: 17; V gene: TRBV5-1; CDR3 DNA: TGCGCCAGCAGCTTGGGTAGCGGGGGGGGCTCCTACAATGAGCAGTTCTTC; CDR3 protein: CASSLGSGGGSYNEQFF
J gene: TRBJ1-5; D gene: TRBD1; clone size: few; CDR3 length: 13; V gene: TRBV19; CDR3 DNA: TGTGCCAGTAACCAGGGGGGGGATCAGCCCCAGCATTTT; CDR3 protein: CASNQGGDQPQHF
J gene: TRBJ1-1; D gene: .; clone size: .; CDR3 length: 15; V gene: TRBV5-5; CDR3 DNA: TGTGCCAGCAGCCCCACCAGGACTCCGAACACTGAAGCTTTCTTT; CDR3 protein: CASSPTRTPNTEAFF
J gene: TRBJ1-2; D gene: TRBD1; clone size: .; CDR3 length: 12; V gene: TRBV6-5; CDR3 DNA: TGTGCCAGCAGTCCTGACAGGGGCGGCTACACCTTC; CDR3 protein: CASSPDRGGYTF
J gene: TRBJ1-3; D gene: .; clone size: .; CDR3 length: 15; V gene: TRBV7-9; CDR3 DNA: TGTGCCAGCAGCTCCCTTATGCCCTCTGGAAACACCATATATTTT; CDR3 protein: CASSSLMPSGNTIYF
J gene: TRBJ2-7; D gene: TRBD1; clone size: .; CDR3 length: 16; V gene: TRBV10-3; CDR3 DNA: TGTGCCATCAGTGAAAGAGTACAGGGGGCGAAGGTACGGCAGTACTTC; CDR3 protein: CAISERVQGAKVRQYF
J gene: TRBJ1-1; D gene: .; clone size: .; CDR3 length: 13; V gene: TRBV29-1; CDR3 DNA: TGCAGCGTTGTCTGGGGGAGGGCAACTGAAGCTTTCTTT; CDR3 protein: CSVVWGRATEAFF
J gene: TRBJ2-1; D gene: .; clone size: .; CDR3 length: 16; V gene: TRBV2; CDR3 DNA: TGTGCCAGCAGTGAAGCGCGAGGGGGGTCCTACAATGAGCAGTTCTTC; CDR3 protein: CASSEARGGSYNEQFF
J gene: TRBJ2-1; D gene: .; clone size: few; CDR3 length: 16; V gene: TRBV28; CDR3 DNA: TGTGCCAGCAGTGCGGACAGCGTGAGCTCCTACAATGAGCAGTTCTTC; CDR3 protein: CASSADSVSSYNEQFF
J gene: TRBJ2-2; D gene: TRBD1; clone size: once; CDR3 length: 14; V gene: TRBV7-6; CDR3 DNA: TGTGCCAGCAGCCCCGGACAGGGAAGGAGGGAGCTGTTTTTT; CDR3 protein: CASSPGQGRRELFF
J gene: TRBJ2-1; D gene: TRBD2; clone size: .; CDR3 length: 18; V gene: TRBV5-6; CDR3 DNA: TGTGCCAGCAGGACTTGGAGGGTAGCGGGAGGAGCCTACAATGAGCAGTTCTTC; CDR3 protein: CASRTWRVAGGAYNEQFF
J gene: TRBJ1-2; D gene: .; clone size: once; CDR3 length: 15; V gene: TRBV10-3; CDR3 DNA: TGTGCCATCAGTGAGTCGTACAGGGAGAACTATGGCTACACCTTC; CDR3 protein: CAISESYRENYGYTF
J gene: TRBJ2-1; D gene: .; clone size: .; CDR3 length: 15; V gene: TRBV4-3; CDR3 DNA: TGCGCCAGCAGCCAAGAGACGGGGCCCTACAATGAGCAGTTCTTC; CDR3 protein: CASSQETGPYNEQFF
J gene: TRBJ2-1; D gene: TRBD2; clone size: .; CDR3 length: 13; V gene: TRBV7-3; CDR3 DNA: TGTGCCAGCTCCTACGGGGGGGGGAATGAGCAGTTCTTC; CDR3 protein: CASSYGGGNEQFF
J gene: TRBJ2-2; D gene: .; clone size: .; CDR3 length: 12; V gene: TRBV7-3; CDR3 DNA: TGTGCCAGCAGCCAAGGCATCGGGGAGCTGTTTTTT; CDR3 protein: CASSQGIGELFF
J gene: TRBJ2-1; D gene: .; clone size: .; CDR3 length: 14; V gene: TRBV5-6; CDR3 DNA: TGTGCCAGCAGCTATGGTCGTCGGGTCAATGAGCAGTTCTTC; CDR3 protein: CASSYGRRVNEQFF
J gene: TRBJ2-1; D gene: .; clone size: .; CDR3 length: 14; V gene: TRBV5-6; CDR3 DNA: TGTGCCAGCAGCACCTGGACGGGGTACAATGAGCAGTTCTTC; CDR3 protein: CASSTWTGYNEQFF
J gene: TRBJ2-7; D gene: .; clone size: few; CDR3 length: 15; V gene: TRBV4-3; CDR3 DNA: TGCGCCAGCAGCCAAGTAGCGACCTCCTCCTACGAGCAGTACTTC; CDR3 protein: CASSQVATSSYEQYF
J gene: TRBJ2-1; D gene: TRBD2; clone size: .; CDR3 length: 15; V gene: TRBV7-9; CDR3 DNA: TGTGCCAGCAGCCCACTAGCGGGCGCCTACAATGAGCAGTTCTTC; CDR3 protein: CASSPLAGAYNEQFF
J gene: TRBJ1-1; D gene: .; clone size: .; CDR3 length: 11; V gene: TRBV5-5; CDR3 DNA: TGTGCCAGCAGCCCGAACACTGAAGCTTTCTTT; CDR3 protein: CASSPNTEAFF
J gene: TRBJ1-3; D gene: .; clone size: .; CDR3 length: 15; V gene: TRBV28; CDR3 DNA: TGTGCCAGCAGTTCACCCGCCCCGGCTGGAAACACCATATATTTT; CDR3 protein: CASSSPAPAGNTIYF
J gene: TRBJ2-5; D gene: TRBD1; clone size: .; CDR3 length: 14; V gene: TRBV7-3; CDR3 DNA: TGTGCCAGCAGCTTAACAGGGGGCGAAGAGACCCAGTACTTC; CDR3 protein: CASSLTGGEETQYF
J gene: TRBJ2-5; D gene: .; clone size: .; CDR3 length: 12; V gene: TRBV29-1; CDR3 DNA: TGCAGCGCCGTGGGGGGAATGGAGACCCAGTACTTC; CDR3 protein: CSAVGGMETQYF
J gene: TRBJ1-2; D gene: .; clone size: .; CDR3 length: 16; V gene: TRBV4-1; CDR3 DNA: TGCGCCAGCAGCCAAGATTCGGAGACAGTCAACTATGGCTACACCTTC; CDR3 protein: CASSQDSETVNYGYTF
J gene: TRBJ2-7; D gene: .; clone size: .; CDR3 length: 12; V gene: TRBV6-6; CDR3 DNA: TGTGCCAGCAGCCTTCGTTCCTACGAGCAGTACTTC; CDR3 protein: CASSLRSYEQYF
J gene: TRBJ2-2; D gene: .; clone size: .; CDR3 length: 15; V gene: TRBV4-1; CDR3 DNA: TGCGCCAGCAGCCAGCCAGACAGGGAGGCCGGGGAGCTGTTTTTT; CDR3 protein: CASSQPDREAGELFF
J gene: TRBJ2-7; D gene: .; clone size: few; CDR3 length: 10; V gene: TRBV2; CDR3 DNA: TGTGCCAGCGGGGGAACCGAGCAGTACTTC; CDR3 protein: CASGGTEQYF
J gene: TRBJ1-1; D gene: .; clone size: once; CDR3 length: 15; V gene: TRBV7-3; CDR3 DNA: TGTGCCAGCAGCTTAACCCCCACCGGGAACACTGAAGCTTTCTTT; CDR3 protein: CASSLTPTGNTEAFF
J gene: TRBJ2-5; D gene: .; clone size: few; CDR3 length: 13; V gene: TRBV7-6; CDR3 DNA: TGTGCCAGCAGCTTAGAGGTCCAAGAGACCCAGTACTTC; CDR3 protein: CASSLEVQETQYF
J gene: TRBJ1-5; D gene: .; clone size: .; CDR3 length: 17; V gene: TRBV7-9; CDR3 DNA: TGTGCCAGCAGCTTAGCGCCGAGGGCCGGCCACAATCAGCCCCAGCATTTT; CDR3 protein: CASSLAPRAGHNQPQHF
J gene: TRBJ2-1; D gene: TRBD2; clone size: .; CDR3 length: 13; V gene: TRBV11-3; CDR3 DNA: TGTGCCAGCAGTCTCGGGAGGAAGAATGAGCAGTTCTTC; CDR3 protein: CASSLGRKNEQFF
J gene: TRBJ2-1; D gene: TRBD2; clone size: .; CDR3 length: 14; V gene: TRBV19; CDR3 DNA: TGTGCCAGTAGTATCACTAGCGGGGGGCTTGAGCAGTTCTTC; CDR3 protein: CASSITSGGLEQFF
J gene: TRBJ1-5; D gene: .; clone size: few; CDR3 length: 16; V gene: TRBV27; CDR3 DNA: TGTGCCAGCAGTTCGCCGGGGCTCAGACGGCCTCAGCCCCAGCATTTT; CDR3 protein: CASSSPGLRRPQPQHF
J gene: TRBJ1-1; D gene: TRBD1; clone size: .; CDR3 length: 15; V gene: TRBV4-1; CDR3 DNA: TGCGCCAGCAGCCGAAGGGACAGCATGAACACTGAAGCTTTCTTT; CDR3 protein: CASSRRDSMNTEAFF
J gene: TRBJ1-1; D gene: .; clone size: .; CDR3 length: 13; V gene: TRBV28; CDR3 DNA: TGTGCCAGCAGCCTCAGGGGCGGTACTGAAGCTTTCTTT; CDR3 protein: CASSLRGGTEAFF
J gene: TRBJ1-2; D gene: .; clone size: .; CDR3 length: 15; V gene: TRBV5-4; CDR3 DNA: TGTGCCAGCAGCTCGACCCCCGGGACTCACTATGGCTACACCTTC; CDR3 protein: CASSSTPGTHYGYTF
J gene: TRBJ2-2; D gene: TRBD1; clone size: medium-sized; CDR3 length: 16; V gene: TRBV5-1; CDR3 DNA: TGCGCCAGCAGCTTGCCCAGGGGGCAACGGGGCGGGGAGCTGTTTTTT; CDR3 protein: CASSLPRGQRGGELFF
J gene: TRBJ2-7; D gene: TRBD1; clone size: .; CDR3 length: 15; V gene: TRBV29-1; CDR3 DNA: TGCAGCGTTGACGACGGGCAGGGGGCAACCTACGAGCAGTACTTC; CDR3 protein: CSVDDGQGATYEQYF
J gene: TRBJ2-2; D gene: TRBD2; clone size: .; CDR3 length: 16; V gene: TRBV5-6; CDR3 DNA: TGTGCCAGCAGCTTGGACAGCGGGGGAAGCACCGGGGAGCTGTTTTTT; CDR3 protein: CASSLDSGGSTGELFF